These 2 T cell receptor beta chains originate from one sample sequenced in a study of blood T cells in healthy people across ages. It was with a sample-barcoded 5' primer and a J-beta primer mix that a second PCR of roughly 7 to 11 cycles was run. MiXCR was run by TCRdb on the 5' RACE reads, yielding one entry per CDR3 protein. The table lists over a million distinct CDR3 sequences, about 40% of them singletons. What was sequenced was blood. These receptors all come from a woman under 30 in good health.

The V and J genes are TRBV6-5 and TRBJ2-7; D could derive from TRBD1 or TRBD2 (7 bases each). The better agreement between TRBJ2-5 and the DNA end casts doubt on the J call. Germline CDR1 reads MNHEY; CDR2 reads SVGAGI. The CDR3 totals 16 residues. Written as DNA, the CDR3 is TGTGCCAGCAGTATATCGGGGAGGGGGCTGGCAGAGACCCAGTACTTC. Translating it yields CASSISGRGLAETQYF.

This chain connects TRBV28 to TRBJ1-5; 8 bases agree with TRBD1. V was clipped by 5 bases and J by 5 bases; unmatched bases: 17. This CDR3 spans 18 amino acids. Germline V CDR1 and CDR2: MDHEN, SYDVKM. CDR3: CASSLLPRGPSVDQPQHF. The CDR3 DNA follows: TGTGCCAGCAGTCTCCTACCCAGGGGGCCCTCAGTCGATCAGCCCCAGCATTTT.